This TCR beta chain was sequenced for a study of T cells in tuberculosis. Study-wide results and caveats: Selection depended on which cryopreserved specimens were available.

On this clone itself: Its antigen is not identified.

The CDR3 length is 15 residues. The germline V and J ends were trimmed by 8 bases and 5 bases, with 21 bases remaining between them. Germline V gene lookup returns CDR1 LNHDA and CDR2 SQIVND (reference sequence). Profiling relied on immunoSEQ multiplex PCR, and the TCRdb table lists in-frame clones only, not all of them. The sample consists of tens of thousands of clones, 94% of them appearing once. The receptor was derived from a donor aged 10 to 29 with latent tuberculosis or without tuberculosis infection. Some clones in this sample may be carry-over from other donors' samples. The sequencing input was PBMCs. The chain combines TRBV19 with TRBJ1-1; D is possibly TRBD1 (5 bases). In nucleotides, the CDR3 is TGTGCCAGTCAATGGGGGTTTAGCGGCAGGACTGAAGCTTTCTTT. Its protein is CASQWGFSGRTEAFF.